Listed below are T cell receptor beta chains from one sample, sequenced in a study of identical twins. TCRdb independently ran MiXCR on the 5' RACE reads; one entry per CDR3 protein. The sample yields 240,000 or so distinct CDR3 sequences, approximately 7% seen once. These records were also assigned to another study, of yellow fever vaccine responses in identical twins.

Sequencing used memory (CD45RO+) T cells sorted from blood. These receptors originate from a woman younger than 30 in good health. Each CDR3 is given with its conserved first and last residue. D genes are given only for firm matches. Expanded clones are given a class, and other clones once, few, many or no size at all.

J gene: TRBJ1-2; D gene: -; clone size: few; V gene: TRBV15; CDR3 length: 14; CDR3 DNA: TGTGCCACCAGCAGCGCCGAAGCTAACTATGGCTACACCTTC; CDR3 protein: CATSSAEANYGYTF
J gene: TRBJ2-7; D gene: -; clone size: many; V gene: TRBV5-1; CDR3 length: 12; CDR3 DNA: TGCGCCAGCAGCCTAAAGGGTGGCGAGCAGTACTTC; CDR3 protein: CASSLKGGEQYF
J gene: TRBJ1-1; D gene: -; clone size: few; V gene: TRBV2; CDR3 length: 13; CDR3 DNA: TGTGCCAGCTCCGGCGAGATAACGACTGAAGCTTTCTTT; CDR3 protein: CASSGEITTEAFF
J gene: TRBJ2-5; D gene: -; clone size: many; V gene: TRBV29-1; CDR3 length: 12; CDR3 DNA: TGCAGCGTTGTAGGTCAGCAAGAGACCCAGTACTTC; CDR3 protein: CSVVGQQETQYF
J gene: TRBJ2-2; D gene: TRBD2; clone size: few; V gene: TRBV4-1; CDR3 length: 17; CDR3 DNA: TGCGCCAGCAGCCACGGACTAGCGGGGGGGCCGAGCGGGGAGCTGTTTTTT; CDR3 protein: CASSHGLAGGPSGELFF
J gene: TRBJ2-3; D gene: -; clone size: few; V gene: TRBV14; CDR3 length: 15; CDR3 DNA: TGTGCCAGCAGCCAAGAAAGGCTGAGCACAGATACGCAGTATTTT; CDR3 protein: CASSQERLSTDTQYF
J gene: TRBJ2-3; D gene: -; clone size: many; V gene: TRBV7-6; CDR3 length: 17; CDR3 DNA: TGTGCCAGCAGCGCCCGGGACACGAGCCGTTTTGTAGATACGCAGTATTTT; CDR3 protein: CASSARDTSRFVDTQYF
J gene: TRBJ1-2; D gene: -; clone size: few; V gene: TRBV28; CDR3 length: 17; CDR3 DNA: TGTGCCAGCAGTCCATCGGGGACCGCCGGAGGGGGCTATGGCTACACCTTC; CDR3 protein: CASSPSGTAGGGYGYTF
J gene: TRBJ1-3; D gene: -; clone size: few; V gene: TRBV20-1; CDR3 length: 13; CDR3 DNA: TGCAGTGCTAGATGGGGATTTGGAAACACCATATATTTT; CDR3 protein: CSARWGFGNTIYF
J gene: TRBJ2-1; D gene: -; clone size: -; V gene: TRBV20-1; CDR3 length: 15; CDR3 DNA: TGCAGTGCTAGAGATGAGGCCTGGGGTTACAATGAGCAGTTCTTC; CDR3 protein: CSARDEAWGYNEQFF
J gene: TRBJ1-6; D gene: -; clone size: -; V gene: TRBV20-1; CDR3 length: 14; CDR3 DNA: TGCAGTGCTAGCGGCCCTCCCATTAATTCACCCCTCCACTTT; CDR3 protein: CSASGPPINSPLHF
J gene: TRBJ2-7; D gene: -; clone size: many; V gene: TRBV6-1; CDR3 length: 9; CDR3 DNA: TGTGCCAGCGGCTACGAGCAGTACTTC; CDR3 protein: CASGYEQYF
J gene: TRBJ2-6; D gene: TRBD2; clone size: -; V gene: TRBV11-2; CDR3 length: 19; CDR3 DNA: TGTGCCAGCAGCCCTAGGACTAGCGGGGGGAGCTCTGGGGCCAACGTCCTGACTTTC; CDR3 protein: CASSPRTSGGSSGANVLTF
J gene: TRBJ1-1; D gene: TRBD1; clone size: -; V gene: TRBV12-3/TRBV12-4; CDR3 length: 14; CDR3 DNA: TGTGCCAGCAGTTTAAGGGGGCGGCCACTAGGAGCTTTCTTT; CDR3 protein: CASSLRGRPLGAFF
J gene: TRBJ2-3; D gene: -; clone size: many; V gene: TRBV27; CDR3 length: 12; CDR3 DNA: TGTGCCAGCAGTTCAGGAGGGGCTACGCAGTATTTT; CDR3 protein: CASSSGGATQYF
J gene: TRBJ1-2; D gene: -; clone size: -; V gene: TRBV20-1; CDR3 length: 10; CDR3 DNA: TGCAGTGGGACAGTCTATGGCTACACCTTC; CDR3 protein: CSGTVYGYTF
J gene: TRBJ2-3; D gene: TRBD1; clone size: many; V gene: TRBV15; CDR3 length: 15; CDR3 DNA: TGTGCCACCAGCAGAACAGGGACAGGGTCAGATACGCAGTATTTT; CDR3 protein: CATSRTGTGSDTQYF
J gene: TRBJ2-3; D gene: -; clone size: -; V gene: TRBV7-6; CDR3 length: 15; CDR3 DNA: TGTGCCAGCAGCTTAGTGATTGGGGCGACAGATACGCAGTATTTT; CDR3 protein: CASSLVIGATDTQYF
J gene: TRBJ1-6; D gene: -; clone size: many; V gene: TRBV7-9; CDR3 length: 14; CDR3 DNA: TGTGCCAGCAGCTCAACGGGGGCCCATGGAACCCTCCACTTT; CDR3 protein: CASSSTGAHGTLHF
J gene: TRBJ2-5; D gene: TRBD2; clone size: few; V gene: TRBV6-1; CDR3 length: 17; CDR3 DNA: TGTGCCAGCAGACCCGGACTAGCGGGGACCGTTCAAGAGACCCAGTACTTC; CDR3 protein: CASRPGLAGTVQETQYF
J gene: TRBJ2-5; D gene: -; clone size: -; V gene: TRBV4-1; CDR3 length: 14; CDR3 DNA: TGCGCCAGCAGCCAAGCGCGGTTCTGGGAGACCCAGTACTTC; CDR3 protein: CASSQARFWETQYF
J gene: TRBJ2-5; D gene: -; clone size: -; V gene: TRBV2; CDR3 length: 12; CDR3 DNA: TGTGCCAGCAGTGTGCTGGAAGAGACCCAGTACTTC; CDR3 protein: CASSVLEETQYF
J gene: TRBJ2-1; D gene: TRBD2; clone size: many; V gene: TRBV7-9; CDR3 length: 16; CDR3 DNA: TGTGCCAGCAGCCTAGGACTAGCGGGAGCCTACAATGAGCAGTTCTTC; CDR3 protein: CASSLGLAGAYNEQFF
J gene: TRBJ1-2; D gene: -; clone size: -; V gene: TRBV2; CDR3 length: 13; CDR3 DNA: TGTGCCAGCTGTTTGGGCTGGGAAACCGGCTACACCTTC; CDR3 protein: CASCLGWETGYTF
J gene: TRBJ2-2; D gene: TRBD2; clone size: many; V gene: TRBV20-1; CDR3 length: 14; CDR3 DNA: TGCAGTGCTAGACTAGCGGCGAACACCGGGGAGCTGTTTTTT; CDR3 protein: CSARLAANTGELFF
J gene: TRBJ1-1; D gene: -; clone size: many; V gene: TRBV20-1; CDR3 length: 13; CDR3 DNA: TGCAGTGTCGCTAGTTCTCCTAACACTGAAGCTTTCTTT; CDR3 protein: CSVASSPNTEAFF
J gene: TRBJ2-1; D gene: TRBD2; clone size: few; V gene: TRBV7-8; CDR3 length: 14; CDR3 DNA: TGTGCCACCAAGGGGACTAGCCTTACCCATGAGCAGTTCTTC; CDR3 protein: CATKGTSLTHEQFF
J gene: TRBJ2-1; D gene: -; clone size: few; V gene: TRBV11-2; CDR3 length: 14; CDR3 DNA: TGTGCCAGCAGCTTAGATCGGACTGGCAATGAGCAGTTCTTC; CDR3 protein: CASSLDRTGNEQFF
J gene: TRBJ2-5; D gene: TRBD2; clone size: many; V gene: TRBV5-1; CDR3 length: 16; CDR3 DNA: TGCGCCAGCAGCTTGAACTTCGGGGGGGGCGGAGAGACCCAGTACTTC; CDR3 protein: CASSLNFGGGGETQYF
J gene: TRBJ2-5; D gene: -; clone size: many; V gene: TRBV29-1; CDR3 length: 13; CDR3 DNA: TGCAGCGTTTCTCTCGGGGACCATGGGACCCAGTACTTC; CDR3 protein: CSVSLGDHGTQYF
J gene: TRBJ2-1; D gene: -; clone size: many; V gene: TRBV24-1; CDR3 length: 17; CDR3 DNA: TGTGCCACCAGAAAGGGGACGGAGAAAAGCTCCTACAATGAGCAGTTCTTC; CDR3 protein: CATRKGTEKSSYNEQFF
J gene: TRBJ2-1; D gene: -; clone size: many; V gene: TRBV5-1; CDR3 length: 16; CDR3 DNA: TGCGCCAGCAGCTTGGGGGGTCTCCCTTCCTACAATGAGCAGTTCTTC; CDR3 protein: CASSLGGLPSYNEQFF
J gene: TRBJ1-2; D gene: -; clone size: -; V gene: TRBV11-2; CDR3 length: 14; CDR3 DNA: TGTGCCAGCAGAAAAGTAGGAGGGGGAGATGGCTACACCTTC; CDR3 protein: CASRKVGGGDGYTF
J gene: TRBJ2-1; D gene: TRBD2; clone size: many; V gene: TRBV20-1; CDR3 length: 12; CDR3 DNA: TGCAGTGCCGAGACTAGCGGGAGTGAGCAGTTCTTC; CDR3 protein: CSAETSGSEQFF
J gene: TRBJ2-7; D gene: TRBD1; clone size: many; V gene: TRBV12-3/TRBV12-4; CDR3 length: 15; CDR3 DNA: TGTGCCAGCAGTTTTAGAGGACAGGGTTTTTACGAGCAGTACTTC; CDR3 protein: CASSFRGQGFYEQYF
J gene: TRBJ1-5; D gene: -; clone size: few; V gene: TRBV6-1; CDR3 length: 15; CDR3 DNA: TGTGCCAGTAGTATCCAGACAGCGAGCAATCAGCCCCAGCATTTT; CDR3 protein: CASSIQTASNQPQHF
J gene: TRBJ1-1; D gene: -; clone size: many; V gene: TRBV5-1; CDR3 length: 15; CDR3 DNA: TGCGCCAGCAGCTTGGGGCAGGGGAAATCCCGCGGAGCTTTCTTT; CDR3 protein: CASSLGQGKSRGAFF
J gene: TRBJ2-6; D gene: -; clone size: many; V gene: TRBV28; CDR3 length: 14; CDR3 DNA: TGTGCCAGCAGTTTTGGAGCAGGGGCCAACGTCCTGACTTTC; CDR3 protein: CASSFGAGANVLTF
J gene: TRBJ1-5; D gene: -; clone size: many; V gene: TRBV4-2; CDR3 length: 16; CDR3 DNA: TGTGCCAGCAGCCAAGATCACAGTTTCGATAATCAGCCCCAGCATTTT; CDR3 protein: CASSQDHSFDNQPQHF
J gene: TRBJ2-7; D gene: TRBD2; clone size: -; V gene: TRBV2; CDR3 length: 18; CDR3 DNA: TGTGCCAGCTCGGGGGGAGACCTTAGCGGGAGATACTTGGGCGAGCAGTACTTC; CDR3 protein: CASSGGDLSGRYLGEQYF
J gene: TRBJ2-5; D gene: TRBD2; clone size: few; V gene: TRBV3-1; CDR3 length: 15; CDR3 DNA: TGTGCCAGCAGCCAAGCCTCTAGCGGGGCCCCACCACTGTACTTC; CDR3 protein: CASSQASSGAPPLYF
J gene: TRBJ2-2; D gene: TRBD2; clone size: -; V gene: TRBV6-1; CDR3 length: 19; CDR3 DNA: TGTGCCAGCAGCCAGCCGGGACTAGCGGGGGGGCAGAACACCGGGGAGCTGTTTTTT; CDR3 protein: CASSQPGLAGGQNTGELFF
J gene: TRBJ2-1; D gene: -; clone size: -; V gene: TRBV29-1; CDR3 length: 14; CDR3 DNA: TGCAGCGTTGAAGGTCGTATGAACTACAATGAGCAGTTCTTC; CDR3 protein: CSVEGRMNYNEQFF
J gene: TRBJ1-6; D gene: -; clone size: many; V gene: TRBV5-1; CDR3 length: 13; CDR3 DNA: TGCGCCAGCAGTTCGCTCGACAATTCACCCCTCCACTTT; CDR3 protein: CASSSLDNSPLHF
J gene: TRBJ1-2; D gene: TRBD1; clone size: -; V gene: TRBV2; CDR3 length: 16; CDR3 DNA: TGTGCCAGCCGAGACAGGGGGCTGGTGCGCTACTATGGCTACACCTTC; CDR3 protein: CASRDRGLVRYYGYTF
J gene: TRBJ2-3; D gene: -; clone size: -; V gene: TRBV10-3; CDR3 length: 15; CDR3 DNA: TGTGCCATCAACCCTGGGGGGGGCTCCACAGATACGCAGTATTTT; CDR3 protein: CAINPGGGSTDTQYF